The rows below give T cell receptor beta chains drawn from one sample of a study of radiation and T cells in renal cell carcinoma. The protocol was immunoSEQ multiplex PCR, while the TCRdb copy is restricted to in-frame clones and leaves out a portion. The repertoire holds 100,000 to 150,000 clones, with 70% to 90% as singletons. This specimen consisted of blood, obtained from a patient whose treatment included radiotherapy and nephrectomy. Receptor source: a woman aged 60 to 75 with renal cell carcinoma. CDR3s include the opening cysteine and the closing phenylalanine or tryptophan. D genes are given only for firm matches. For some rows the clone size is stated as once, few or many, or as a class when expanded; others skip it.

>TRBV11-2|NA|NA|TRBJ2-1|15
CASSTGGLLYNEQFF
TGTGCCAGCAGCACGGGCGGACTCCTCTACAATGAGCAGTTCTTC
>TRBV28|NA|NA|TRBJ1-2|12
CASRTGPAVYTF
TGTGCCAGCAGGACAGGTCCGGCGGTCTACACCTTC
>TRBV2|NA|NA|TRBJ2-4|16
CASSALGQSRGDIQYF
TGTGCCAGCAGTGCGTTGGGACAATCGCGAGGGGACATTCAGTACTTC
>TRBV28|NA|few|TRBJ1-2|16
CASRGFGLLTNYGYTF
TGTGCCAGCAGGGGTTTTGGACTTTTAACTAACTATGGCTACACCTTC
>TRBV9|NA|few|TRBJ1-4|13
CASSVGRNEKLFF
TGTGCCAGCAGCGTAGGGAGGAATGAAAAACTGTTTTTT
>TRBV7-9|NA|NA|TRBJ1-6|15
CASRSTGFHHSPLHF
TGTGCCAGCAGATCGACAGGTTTCCACCATTCACCCCTCCACTTT
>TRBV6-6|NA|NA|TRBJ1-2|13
CASRDSSNYGYTF
TGTGCCAGCAGGGATTCAAGTAACTATGGCTACACCTTC
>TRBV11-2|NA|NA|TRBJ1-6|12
CASSPPGSPLHF
TGTGCCAGCAGCCCCCCGGGTTCACCCCTCCACTTT
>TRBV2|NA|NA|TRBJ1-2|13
CASSATAGYGYTF
TGTGCCAGCAGCGCCACGGCAGGGTATGGCTACACCTTC
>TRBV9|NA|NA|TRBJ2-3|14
CATSLGTVGDTQYF
TGTGCCACCTCCCTTGGGACGGTGGGAGATACGCAGTATTTT
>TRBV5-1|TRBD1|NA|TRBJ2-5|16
CASSPRQGEDKETQYF
TGCGCCAGCAGCCCGCGACAGGGGGAGGACAAAGAGACCCAGTACTTC
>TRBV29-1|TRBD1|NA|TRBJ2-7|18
CSVDGGHTGTGNSYEQYF
TGCAGCGTTGATGGCGGCCATACCGGGACAGGAAACTCCTACGAGCAGTACTTC
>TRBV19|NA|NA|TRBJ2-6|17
CASSSGHSSSGANVLTF
TGTGCCAGTAGTTCGGGACATTCCTCCTCTGGGGCCAACGTCCTGACTTTC
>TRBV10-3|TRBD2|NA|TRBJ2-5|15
CATQRGTMRYETQYF
TGTGCCACCCAGCGGGGGACTATGCGGTATGAGACCCAGTACTTC
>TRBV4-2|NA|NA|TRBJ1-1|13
CASSQERVTEAFF
TGTGCCAGCAGCCAAGAGCGGGTCACTGAAGCTTTCTTT
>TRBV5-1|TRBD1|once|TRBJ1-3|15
CASSRTGTEANTIYF
TGCGCCAGCAGCCGGACCGGGACAGAAGCAAACACCATATATTTT
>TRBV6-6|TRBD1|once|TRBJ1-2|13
CASIGDRDYGYTF
TGTGCCAGCATAGGGGACAGAGACTATGGCTACACCTTC
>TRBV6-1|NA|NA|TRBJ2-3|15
CACKRRLAGADTQYF
TGTGCCTGCAAGAGAAGGCTAGCTGGCGCAGATACGCAGTATTTT
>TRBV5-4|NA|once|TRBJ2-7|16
CASSLVGWQGTYEQYF
TGTGCCAGCAGCTTGGTGGGTTGGCAGGGAACCTACGAGCAGTACTTC
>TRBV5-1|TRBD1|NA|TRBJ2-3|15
CASSSLTGTADTQYF
TGCGCCAGCAGCTCACTGACAGGGACAGCAGATACGCAGTATTTT
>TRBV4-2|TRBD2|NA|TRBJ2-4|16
CASSQGYGLAGGTGYF
TGTGCCAGCAGCCAAGGGTATGGACTAGCGGGAGGGACAGGGTACTTC
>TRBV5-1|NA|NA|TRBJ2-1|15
CASSLMTQRGNEQFF
TGCGCCAGCAGCTTGATGACGCAAAGGGGCAATGAGCAGTTCTTC
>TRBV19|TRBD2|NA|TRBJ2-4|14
CASSMGSSGNIQYF
TGTGCCAGTAGTATGGGGTCTAGCGGGAACATTCAGTACTTC
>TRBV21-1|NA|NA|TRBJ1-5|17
CASSKRGNRGGNQPQHF
TGTGCCAGCAGCAAAAGGGGGAACAGGGGCGGCAATCAGCCCCAGCATTTT
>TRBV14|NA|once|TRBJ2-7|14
CASSLGRNSYEQYF
TGTGCCAGCAGCCTGGGACGGAACTCCTACGAGCAGTACTTC
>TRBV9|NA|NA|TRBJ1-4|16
CASSVGIGEGYEKLFF
TGTGCCAGCAGCGTAGGTATCGGGGAGGGGTATGAAAAACTGTTTTTT
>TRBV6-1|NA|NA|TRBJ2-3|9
CASEDTQYF
TGTGCCAGTGAAGATACGCAGTATTTT
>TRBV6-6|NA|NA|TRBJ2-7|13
CASSSLYNYEQYF
TGTGCCAGCAGTTCCCTCTATAACTACGAGCAGTACTTC
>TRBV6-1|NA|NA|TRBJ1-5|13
CASREGNNQPQHF
TGTGCCAGCAGGGAAGGGAACAATCAGCCCCAGCATTTT
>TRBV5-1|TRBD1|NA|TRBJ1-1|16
CASSLGDGQGLGEAFF
TGCGCCAGCAGCTTGGGGGATGGACAGGGGTTGGGTGAAGCTTTCTTT
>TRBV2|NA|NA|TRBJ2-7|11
CASSGHSEQYF
TGTGCCAGCAGTGGACATTCCGAGCAGTACTTC
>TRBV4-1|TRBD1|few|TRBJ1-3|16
CASSPFDRGVGNTIYF
TGCGCCAGCAGCCCTTTTGACAGGGGGGTTGGAAACACCATATATTTT
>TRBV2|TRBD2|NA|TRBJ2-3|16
CASSDPAGGSTDTQYF
TGTGCCAGCAGTGATCCAGCGGGGGGGAGCACAGATACGCAGTATTTT
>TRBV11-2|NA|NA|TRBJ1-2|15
CASSFRTVPNYGYTF
TGTGCCAGCAGCTTCAGGACAGTACCTAACTATGGCTACACCTTC
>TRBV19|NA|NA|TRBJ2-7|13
CASSRAGFYEQYF
TGTGCCAGTAGTAGAGCAGGGTTCTACGAGCAGTACTTC
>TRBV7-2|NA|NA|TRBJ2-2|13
CASSLDYTGELFF
TGTGCCAGCAGCTTAGACTACACCGGGGAGCTGTTTTTT
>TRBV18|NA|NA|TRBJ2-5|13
CASSPEAEETQYF
TGTGCCAGCTCACCAGAGGCAGAAGAGACCCAGTACTTC
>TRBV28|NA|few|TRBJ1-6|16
CASSPTLWGAQSPLHF
TGTGCCAGCAGTCCCACCTTGTGGGGGGCTCAGTCACCCCTCCACTTT
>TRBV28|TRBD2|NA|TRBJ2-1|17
CASSLPQREGRGNEQFF
TGTGCCAGCAGTTTACCTCAGCGGGAGGGCCGAGGCAATGAGCAGTTCTTC
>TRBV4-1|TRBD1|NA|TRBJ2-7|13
CASSRTGPDEQYF
TGCGCCAGCAGCCGGACAGGGCCCGACGAGCAGTACTTC